This T cell receptor beta chain comes out of a study of cytomegalovirus exposure and HLA in healthy donors. General study results and limits: For most TCR sequences rarity was the rule, although some public TCRs occurred in many donors. A list of more than 150 TCR beta chains associated with cytomegalovirus was given.

TCRdb keeps only in-frame clones here, not all; method: immunoSEQ multiplex PCR. This sample has 260,000 or so clones, with approximately 90% found just once. The germline gives CDR1 SGHTS, CDR2 YDEGEE. The CDR3 contains 17 residues. V shed 3 bases and J shed 1 base, with 17 bases lying between them. A word on this clone: Its antigen is unknown.

The chain couples TRBV5-8 to TRBJ2-1; no firm D call. The TCR was taken from a young woman in good health and CMV-seronegative. The sequenced sample consisted of PBMCs. For the CDR3, the DNA is TGTGCCAGCAGCTCTGTTGGTGGAGAAATGTCCTACAATGAGCAGTTCTTC. Protein sequence: CASSSVGGEMSYNEQFF. Filled out from reference TRBV5-8 and TRBJ2-1, the complete variable domain reads EAGVTQSPTHLIKTRGQQATLRCSPISGHTSVYWYQQALGLGLQFLLWYDEGEERNRGNFPPRFSGRQFPNYSSELNVNALELEDSALYLCASSSVGGEMSYNEQFFGPGTRLTVL.